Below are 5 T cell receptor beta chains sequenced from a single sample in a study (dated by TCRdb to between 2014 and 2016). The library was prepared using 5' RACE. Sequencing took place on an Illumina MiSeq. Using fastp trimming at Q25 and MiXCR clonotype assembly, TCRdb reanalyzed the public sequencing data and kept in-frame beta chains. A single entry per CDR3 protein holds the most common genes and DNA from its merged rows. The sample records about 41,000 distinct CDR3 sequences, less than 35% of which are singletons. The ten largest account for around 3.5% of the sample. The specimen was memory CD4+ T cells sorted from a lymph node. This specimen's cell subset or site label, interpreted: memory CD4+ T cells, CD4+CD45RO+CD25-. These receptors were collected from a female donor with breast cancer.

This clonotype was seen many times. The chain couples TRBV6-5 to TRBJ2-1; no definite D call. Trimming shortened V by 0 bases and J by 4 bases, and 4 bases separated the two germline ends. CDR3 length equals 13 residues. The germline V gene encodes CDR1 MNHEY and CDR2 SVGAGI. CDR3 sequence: CASSYSKYNEQFF. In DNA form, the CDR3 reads TGTGCCAGCAGTTACTCTAAGTACAATGAGCAGTTCTTC.

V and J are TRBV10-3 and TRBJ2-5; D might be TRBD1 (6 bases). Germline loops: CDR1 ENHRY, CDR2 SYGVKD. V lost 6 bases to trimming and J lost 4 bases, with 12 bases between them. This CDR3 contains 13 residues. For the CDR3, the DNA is TGTGCCATCAGAGGGGGAATAAGAGAGACCCAGTACTTC. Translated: CAIRGGIRETQYF.

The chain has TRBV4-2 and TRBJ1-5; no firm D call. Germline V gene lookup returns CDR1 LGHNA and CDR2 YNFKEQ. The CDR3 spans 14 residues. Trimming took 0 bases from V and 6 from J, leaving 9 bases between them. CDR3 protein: CASSQDGRIQPQHF. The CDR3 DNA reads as TGTGCCAGCAGCCAAGATGGTCGGATTCAGCCCCAGCATTTT.

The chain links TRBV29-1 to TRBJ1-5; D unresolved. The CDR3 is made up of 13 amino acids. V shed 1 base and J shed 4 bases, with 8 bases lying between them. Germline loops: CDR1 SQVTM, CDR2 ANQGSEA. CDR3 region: CSVEVSRNQPQHF. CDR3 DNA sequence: TGCAGCGTTGAAGTTAGTCGGAATCAGCCCCAGCATTTT.

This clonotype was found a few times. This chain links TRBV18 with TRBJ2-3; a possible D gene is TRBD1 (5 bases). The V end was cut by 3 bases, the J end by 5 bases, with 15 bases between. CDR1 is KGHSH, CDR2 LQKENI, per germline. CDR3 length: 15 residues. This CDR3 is CASSPLRQLGDTQYF. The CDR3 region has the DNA TGTGCCAGCTCACCTCTGAGACAGCTGGGAGATACGCAGTATTTT.